This TCR beta chain was sequenced for a study of shared clonotypes between healthy human individuals (dated by TCRdb to the early 2020s). Study-level background: A few men and two women, aged 18 to 49 years, made up the cohort. For each donor, CD4 naive and CD4 memory were each run on three plates, CD8 naive on two plates, and CD8 memory on one plate. Blood TCR repertoires of roughly five healthy adults were deeply sequenced to estimate repertoire size and the extent of clonotype sharing between individuals. To increase sequencing depth and limit assay-specific biases, TCR repertoire library preparation and sequencing were carried out by different laboratories using diverse techniques. Between about 0.9 and 9 billion PBMCs per donor were obtained by leukapheresis.

As encoded in the germline V gene, CDR1 is SQVTM while CDR2 is ANQGSEA. The cysteine opens and the phenylalanine closes a CDR3 of 12 amino acids. CDR3 DNA only is kept here, 36 bases in frame from base 1. V lost 6 bases and J lost 1 base; the stretch between them is 8 bases long. Healthy HIV-negative adults with no recently reported acute infections or vaccinations were included as donors. Only Caucasian adults living in Nashville, Tennessee, USA were represented among the donors. CD4+ T cells were enriched by magnetic negative selection, after which naive cells were positively selected on CD45RA and the negative fraction was taken as the memory subset. Blood was collected by leukapheresis, and PBMCs were isolated by Ficoll-Histopaque density gradient centrifugation and then cryopreserved in liquid nitrogen vapor phase. Analytical flow cytometry was used to check the purity and quantity of every magnetically sorted T cell population. Each sorted fraction had its genomic DNA isolated and then quantified by UV absorbance on a Nanodrop 2000c.

A note on this clone: The antigen this receptor binds is unknown. Base qualities were left out, and no much larger clone turns up one base away.

What the work shows at the level of the full study, not this receptor alone: Roughly 5% of naive CD4, approximately 3.7% of naive CD8, approximately 2% of memory CD4, and roughly 0.4% of memory CD8 clonotypes were shared across several donors. Incomplete sequencing was indicated by rarefaction of sorted-subset datasets, despite the large sequencing depth. Higher generation probabilities were observed for clonotypes shared by all four sorted-subset donors than for non-shared clonotypes. Naive subsets generally had larger estimated clonotype richness than memory subsets. The genetic and exposure-history diversity represented was limited by the small number of donors. Sampling was restricted to blood, and TCR repertoires in tissues likely differ from the TCR repertoires found in blood. Pairwise subsampling indicated that sequencing depth was expected to affect the degree of clonotype sharing among donors.

Using the deep immunoSEQ assay, multiplex PCR amplified TCR CDR3 regions from genomic DNA. Genomic DNA extracted from each cell subset was distributed evenly over all wells of several immunoSEQ 96-well plates, and each plate served as one replicate. For sorted subsets, around 200 ng genomic DNA, equal to some 30,000 T cell genomes, was loaded into each replicate PCR. The purified libraries were quantified using a Qubit 3.0 fluorometer, sized with a Bioanalyzer 2100, and then quantified again using the KAPA Library Quantification kit. Every immunoSEQ 96-well plate was sequenced on a separate single-read 150-cycle Illumina NextSeq 550 flow cell. On the study's bioinformatics: Because the immunoSEQ output included only junctional sequences and no quality scores, the filtering could not be the same as the filtering used for full-length reads. To assign V/J genes and CDR3, sequences were annotated using PyIR, a Python wrapper for IgBLAST v1.9, with IMGT germline references. Reads were removed for weak V/J assignments (E-value above 1e-6), missing CDR3, stop codons, out-of-frame junctions, or ambiguous translated residues. A V3J clonotype was defined by an identical inferred V gene, J gene, and CDR3 amino acid sequence. To compute the percentage overlap between repertoires, the number of shared unique clonotypes was divided by the size of the smaller repertoire. Three approaches were used to assess repertoire richness: RTK rarefaction, the Chao1 estimator, and Recon v2.1 estimates of unobserved clonotypes. For all TCRbeta clonotypes obtained by the gDNA method from four donors, generation probabilities were computed with OLGA. TCRdb took over this immuneACCESS table, retaining in-frame rearrangements with V and J assigned. Such tables are incomplete; in checked studies, under half of the missing clones stem from an unresolved V gene, and the remainder is unexplained. The V and J calls and clone size are taken from that table; D and trimming were inferred from the DNA. The sample table records 1,400,000 or so clones; around 98.5% of these occur just once. The biggest ten clones account for roughly 0.36% of the sample.

The sample consisted of naive CD4+ T cells sorted from blood. In the paper's terms, the cell subset or site label means: CD45RA+ positively selected. This clonotype was obtained from a man aged 30 to 45 in good health. Recombination connected TRBV29-1 to TRBJ2-3, with the D segment possibly TRBD1 or TRBD2, each aligning over 5 bases. CDR3 region: CSVQGGTDTQYF. The DNA is as follows: TGCAGCGTCCAGGGAGGCACAGATACGCAGTATTTT.